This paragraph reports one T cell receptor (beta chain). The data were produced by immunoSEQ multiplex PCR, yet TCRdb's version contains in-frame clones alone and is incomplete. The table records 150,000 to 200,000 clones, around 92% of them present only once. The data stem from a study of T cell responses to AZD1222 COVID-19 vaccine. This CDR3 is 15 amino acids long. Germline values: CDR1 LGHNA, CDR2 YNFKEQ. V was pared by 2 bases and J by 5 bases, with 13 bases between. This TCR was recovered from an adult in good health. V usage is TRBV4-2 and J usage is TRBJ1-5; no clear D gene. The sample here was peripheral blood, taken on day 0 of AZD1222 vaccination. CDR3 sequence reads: CASSQTTGRHQPQHF. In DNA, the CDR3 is TGTGCCAGCAGCCAAACTACGGGGAGGCATCAGCCCCAGCATTTT.